This entry lists 23 T cell receptor beta chains sequenced from one sample in a study of cytomegalovirus exposure and HLA in healthy donors. 13 Jbeta primers and 60 Vbeta primers were used for the PCR. This table comes from immunoSEQ multiplex PCR, and its TCRdb copy is limited to in-frame clones, with some not included. The sample has 110,000 or so clones; under 85% are singletons. The sequencing sample was made of PBMCs. Receptor source: a man aged 40-49 years in good health and CMV-seronegative.

This chain connects TRBV2 to TRBJ1-5; D may be TRBD1 (6 bases). This CDR3 comprises 14 residues. From germline, CDR1 is SNHLY and CDR2 FYNNEI. V gave up 7 bases and J gave up 4 bases, with 14 bases separating them. CDR3 sequence: CASTGRGENQPQHF. The CDR3 DNA reads TGTGCCAGCACCGGCAGGGGAGAAAATCAGCCCCAGCATTTT.

This chain links TRBV5-8 with TRBJ2-1, with TRBD2 identical over 8 bases. Germline assignment: CDR1 SGHTS and CDR2 YDEGEE. V was pared by 5 bases and J by 0 bases, with 4 bases of the junction left unmatched. This CDR3 has 15 amino acids. CDR3 loop: CASRPRGGSYNEQFF. CDR3 sequence (DNA): TGTGCCAGCAGGCCCCGGGGGGGCTCCTACAATGAGCAGTTCTTC.

This chain uses TRBV18 with TRBJ2-4; TRBD2 might be the D (5 bases). The germline V gene has CDR1 KGHSH and CDR2 LQKENI. The CDR3 totals 13 residues. Between the trimmed V and J ends, which lost 8 bases and 7 bases, there was a span of 15 bases. Here the CDR3 DNA reads TGTGCCAGCAAGTCCTACGGGGAGAACATTCAGTACTTC. It yields the protein CASKSYGENIQYF.

The chain recombines TRBV30 with TRBJ2-3, with D perhaps matching TRBD2 (5 bases). This CDR3 contains 14 residues. CDR1 is GTSNPN and CDR2 is SVGIG in the germline V gene (reference sequence). The ends were cut back, 3 bases at V and 1 base at J, with 11 bases in the middle. The CDR3 loop reads CAWSLSGGTDTQYF. DNA for the CDR3: TGTGCCTGGAGCTTAAGCGGAGGCACAGATACGCAGTATTTT.

CDR3 in amino acids: CASSGMGPGLSYEQYF. DNA for the CDR3: TGTGCCAGCAGCGGGATGGGGCCGGGACTCTCCTACGAGCAGTACTTC. The chain links TRBV9 to TRBJ2-7; maybe TRBD2 (6 bases). Germline V gives CDR1 SGDLS, CDR2 YYNGEE. Trimming cost V 3 bases and J 0 bases, with 16 bases left between them. The CDR3 length is 16 residues.

This chain links TRBV19 with TRBJ1-1; D gene uncertain. The CDR3 is made up of 13 amino acids. V lost 8 bases to trimming and J lost 1 base, with 11 bases between them. Germline V gene data show CDR1 as LNHDA and CDR2 as SQIVND (reference sequence). Here the CDR3 reads CASGRRGNTEAFF. CDR3 bases: TGTGCCAGTGGCAGGCGGGGGAACACTGAAGCTTTCTTT.

This sequence joins TRBV7-6 and TRBJ2-1; the match to TRBD2 covers 9 bases. Looked up from germline, CDR1 is SGHVS and CDR2 is FNYEAQ. This CDR3 region has 17 residues. V lost 7 bases and J lost 9; bases outside the gene matches: 19. CDR3 sequence (DNA): TGTGCCAGCACCCTACGCCCAGCGGGGGGACAAGCCGGTGAGCAGTTCTTC. Residues: CASTLRPAGGQAGEQFF.

This clone has a handful of counts. The chain is built from TRBV9 and TRBJ2-7, with D uncertain. V lost 0 bases, J lost 1 base, and 8 bases lay in between. The CDR3 length is 14 residues. The germline gives CDR1 SGDLS, CDR2 YYNGEE. Here the CDR3 DNA reads TGTGCCAGCAGCGTAGTCCCAGGTTCCTACGAGCAGTACTTC. Amino acids: CASSVVPGSYEQYF. Complete variable domain (other parts from reference TRBV9 and TRBJ2-7): DSGVTQTPKHLITATGQRVTLRCSPRSGDLSVYWYQQSLDQGLQFLIQYYNGEERAKGNILERFSAQQFPDLHSELNLSSLELGDSALYFCASSVVPGSYEQYFGPGTRLTVT.

The V call is TRBV27, the J call TRBJ2-3; 10 bases align to TRBD2. The CDR3 is 16 amino acids. Germline V gene lookup returns CDR1 MNHEY and CDR2 SMNVEV (reference sequence). Unmatched junction bases numbered 9, after V lost 2 bases and J lost 7 bases. CDR3 bases: TGTGCCAGCAGTTTAGCGTCAACTAGCGGGGCGAATACGCAGTATTTT. Encoded protein: CASSLASTSGANTQYF.

The chain carries TRBV18 and TRBJ2-5; D is possibly TRBD1 (6 bases). The CDR3 covers 17 residues. V dropped 1 base and J dropped 9 bases, with 24 bases sitting between them. Germline CDR1 reads KGHSH; CDR2 reads LQKENI. In DNA, the CDR3 is TGTGCCAGCTCACCACTCGAAGTACAGGGAACTGGGCAATCCCAGTACTTC. Translated, it gives CASSPLEVQGTGQSQYF.

The gene calls are TRBV4-2 and TRBJ1-6, with TRBD1 matching over 11 bases. This CDR3 region has 16 residues. Trimming at V came to 1 base and at J to 7 bases, leaving 3 bases not matched to a gene. From germline, CDR1 is LGHNA and CDR2 YNFKEQ. The CDR3 coding sequence is TGTGCCAGCAGCCAAGCCCGGGACAGGGGGAATTCACCCCTCCACTTT. This encodes CASSQARDRGNSPLHF.

The chain links TRBV6-5 to TRBJ1-3, with a tentative D call TRBD1 (6 bases). V was clipped by 4 bases and J by 2 bases, with 12 bases between them. Germline loops: CDR1 MNHEY, CDR2 SVGAGI. This CDR3 is 15 amino acids long. CDR3 sequence (DNA): TGTGCCAGCAGTTCCAGGGGCTCGGCTGGAAACACCATATATTTT. As protein: CASSSRGSAGNTIYF.

The chain carries TRBV7-2 and TRBJ2-5; D is ambiguous. The better agreement between TRBJ2-7 and the DNA end casts doubt on the J call. The CDR3 extends over 15 amino acids. Germline values: CDR1 SGHTA, CDR2 FQGNSA. The CDR3 region has the DNA TGTGCCAGCAGCTTAACAGTGGGTAATTCCTACGAGCAGTACTTC. Its protein product is CASSLTVGNSYEQYF.

This chain joins TRBV27 and TRBJ1-4, with 9 bases matching TRBD1. Germline-derived CDR1 and CDR2 are MNHEY and SMNVEV (reference sequence). The V gene end was trimmed by 4 bases and the J gene end by 4 bases; junction bases not matched to a gene: 4. The CDR3 loop spans 15 amino acids. As DNA, the CDR3 is TGTGCCAGCAGTTCAACAGGGGGCAGTAATGAAAAACTGTTTTTT. Protein: CASSSTGGSNEKLFF.

The rearrangement joins TRBV7-2 to TRBJ2-5; 9 bases line up with TRBD2. Germline CDR1 SGHTA, CDR2 FQGNSA. The CDR3 has 17 amino acids. J gave up 1 base and V 1 base, and 7 bases lay outside the gene matches. The CDR3: CASSLELAGAPQETQYF. The DNA for the CDR3 is TGTGCCAGCAGCTTAGAATTAGCGGGGGCCCCCCAAGAGACCCAGTACTTC.

The J gene is TRBJ2-5, the V gene TRBV4-3; 8 bases fit TRBD2. Trimming removed 0 bases from V and 5 bases from J; junction bases left unmatched: 8. CDR1 is LGHNA, CDR2 YSLEER, per germline. This CDR3 contains 16 residues. CDR3 residues: CASSQDLAGKLETQYF. The DNA for the CDR3 is TGCGCCAGCAGCCAAGACTTAGCGGGGAAACTCGAGACCCAGTACTTC.

This clone was recorded once. The chain uses TRBV19 and TRBJ1-2; a weak D match, TRBD1 (6 bases). This CDR3 spans 14 amino acids. Trimming pared 6 bases from V and 3 bases from J, leaving 14 bases between. CDR1 and CDR2 from the germline V gene are LNHDA and SQIVND (reference sequence). The CDR3 bases are TGTGCCAGTAGCGAGTGGGGGGGCGACTATGGCTACACCTTC. It translates to CASSEWGGDYGYTF.

The rearrangement uses TRBV30 and TRBJ1-2; 12 bases are a match to TRBD1. The junction had 2 bases not matched to a gene; V was cut back by 2 bases and J by 7 bases. This CDR3 has 13 residues. Looked up from germline, CDR1 is GTSNPN and CDR2 is SVGIG (reference sequence). The CDR3 DNA follows: TGTGCCTGGAGTCCGGGACAGGGGGCTGGCTACACCTTC. Translated: CAWSPGQGAGYTF.

This chain joins TRBV6-6 and TRBJ1-4; D might be TRBD1 (5 bases). V was pared by 2 bases and J by 7 bases, with 11 bases between. CDR1 and CDR2 (germline): MNHNY, SVGAGI (reference sequence). CDR3 length: 14 residues. The CDR3 sequence: CASSYGGSIEKLFF. CDR3 nucleotide sequence: TGTGCCAGCAGTTACGGGGGGTCTATTGAAAAACTGTTTTTT.

The rearrangement uses TRBV4-1 and TRBJ1-5; D might be TRBD1 (6 bases). The germline gives CDR1 MGHRA, CDR2 YSYEKL. CDR3 size: 16 residues. Trimming removed 5 bases at V and 2 bases at J, with 16 bases between. The CDR3: CASSFRREGGNQPQHF. The DNA for the CDR3 is TGCGCCAGCAGCTTCCGACGGGAGGGGGGCAATCAGCCCCAGCATTTT.

This rearrangement joins TRBV5-1 to TRBJ2-3, with a weak D call TRBD2 (6 bases). The CDR3 is 16 amino acids. With 0 bases removed from V and 3 bases from J, the gap between germline ends came to 14 bases. CDR1 SGHRS and CDR2 YFSETQ come from the germline V gene. CDR3 loop: CASSLGWRGPTDTQYF. DNA for the CDR3: TGCGCCAGCAGCTTGGGCTGGCGGGGTCCTACAGATACGCAGTATTTT. Full variable domain (outside the CDR3, taken from reference TRBV5-1 and TRBJ2-3): KAGVTQTPRYLIKTRGQQVTLSCSPISGHRSVSWYQQTPGQGLQFLFEYFSETQRNKGNFPGRFSGRQFSNSRSEMNVSTLELGDSALYLCASSLGWRGPTDTQYFGPGTRLTVL.

The V and J genes are TRBV10-3 and TRBJ2-3; D is undetermined. Germline CDR1 ENHRY, CDR2 SYGVKD. This CDR3 has 17 residues. Trimming took off 0 bases at V and 1 base at J, with 14 bases between the two ends. The CDR3 reads CAISESASGKGTDTQYF. CDR3 nucleotide sequence: TGTGCCATCAGTGAGTCGGCGTCAGGAAAGGGCACAGATACGCAGTATTTT.

J is TRBJ1-1 and V is TRBV6-5; 10 nucleotides line up with TRBD1. Unmatched junction bases numbered 3, after V lost 6 bases and J lost 5 bases. The CDR3 has 13 amino acids. Germline loops: CDR1 MNHEY, CDR2 SVGAGI. DNA of the CDR3: TGTGCCAGCAGAAGGACAGGGGGGACTGAAGCTTTCTTT. Amino acid sequence: CASRRTGGTEAFF.